Listed below are T cell receptor beta chains from one sample, sequenced in a study of early T cells in non-severe SARS-CoV-2 infection. Each CDR3 protein gets one entry after TCRdb re-called the 5' RACE reads with MiXCR. The table has about 45,000 distinct CDR3 sequences, 11% seen once; the top ten hold about a fifth. The sequencing sample was made of whole blood. Receptors originate from an adult who was a healthcare worker with PCR-confirmed SARS-CoV-2 infection or an uninfected control (not recorded which). The CDR3 runs from the conserved cysteine through the conserved F or W. Each record gives: D gene, V gene, clone size, J gene, CDR3 protein, CDR3 DNA. The D gene is left open where the match is weak. Clone size is not always given. Where it is, it says once, few, many or a class for expanded clones.

D: TRBD2; V: TRBV19; size: .; J: TRBJ2-7; CDR3: CASSTSSGSSYEQYF; DNA: TGTGCCAGTAGTACCTCTAGCGGGAGTTCCTACGAGCAGTACTTC
D: TRBD1; V: TRBV6-2/TRBV6-3; size: many; J: TRBJ1-5; CDR3: CASSSQGVVQPQHF; DNA: TGTGCCAGCAGCTCGCAGGGGGTAGTTCAGCCCCAGCATTTT
D: .; V: TRBV6-2/TRBV6-3; size: many; J: TRBJ2-1; CDR3: CASSLRGESGGEQFF; DNA: TGTGCCAGCAGTTTAAGAGGGGAATCTGGCGGTGAGCAGTTCTTC
D: TRBD2; V: TRBV29-1; size: many; J: TRBJ2-1; CDR3: CSVDRPGLVYEQFF; DNA: TGCAGCGTTGATCGTCCTGGACTAGTTTATGAGCAGTTCTTC
D: .; V: TRBV11-2; size: .; J: TRBJ1-2; CDR3: CASSPGQSYGYTF; DNA: TGTGCCAGCAGCCCAGGACAGAGCTATGGCTACACCTTC
D: TRBD1; V: TRBV7-2; size: .; J: TRBJ2-6; CDR3: CASSNRGSGANVLTF; DNA: TGTGCCAGCAGCAACAGGGGTTCTGGGGCCAACGTCCTGACTTTC
D: .; V: TRBV30; size: many; J: TRBJ2-7; CDR3: CAWSVLHGGSGEQYF; DNA: TGTGCCTGGAGTGTACTGCATGGGGGGTCTGGGGAGCAGTACTTC
D: .; V: TRBV20-1; size: few; J: TRBJ2-2; CDR3: CSARLQGTGELFF; DNA: TGCAGTGCTAGACTGCAGGGTACCGGGGAGCTGTTTTTT
D: TRBD2; V: TRBV10-2; size: many; J: TRBJ2-7; CDR3: CASSLPSGSPPYEQYF; DNA: TGCGCCAGCAGTTTGCCAAGCGGGAGTCCGCCCTACGAGCAGTACTTC
D: .; V: TRBV15; size: many; J: TRBJ1-1; CDR3: CATSGTMDSEAFF; DNA: TGTGCCACCAGCGGAACGATGGACAGTGAAGCTTTCTTT
D: TRBD2; V: TRBV20-1; size: few; J: TRBJ2-3; CDR3: CSAKFGRGAGTDTQYF; DNA: TGCAGTGCTAAGTTCGGGAGGGGGGCTGGCACAGATACGCAGTATTTT
D: .; V: TRBV2; size: .; J: TRBJ2-6; CDR3: CASSPGLSPTGANVLTF; DNA: TGTGCCAGCTCTCCGGGACTGTCCCCAACTGGGGCCAACGTCCTGACTTTC
D: .; V: TRBV20-1; size: few; J: TRBJ2-3; CDR3: CSASLGGGRDTQYF; DNA: TGCAGTGCTAGTTTAGGTGGGGGAAGGGATACGCAGTATTTT
D: TRBD1; V: TRBV9; size: .; J: TRBJ2-2; CDR3: CASSPSTGGTGELFF; DNA: TGTGCCAGCAGTCCGAGTACAGGGGGCACCGGGGAGCTGTTTTTT
D: .; V: TRBV28; size: many; J: TRBJ1-5; CDR3: CASRPGIKGQPQHF; DNA: TGTGCCAGCAGGCCAGGGATTAAGGGTCAGCCCCAGCATTTT
D: TRBD2; V: TRBV20-1; size: few; J: TRBJ2-1; CDR3: CSAREPRGLAGDYEQFF; DNA: TGCAGTGCTAGGGAACCTAGAGGACTAGCGGGAGACTATGAGCAGTTCTTC
D: .; V: TRBV12-2; size: .; J: TRBJ1-2; CDR3: CASRLAEVWVCPNYGYTF; DNA: TGTGCAAGTCGCTTAGCCGAAGTATGGGTATGTCCTAACTATGGCTACACCTTC
D: .; V: TRBV12-3/TRBV12-4; size: .; J: TRBJ2-3; CDR3: CASLRTDTQYF; DNA: TGTGCCAGCCTTCGCACAGATACGCAGTATTTT